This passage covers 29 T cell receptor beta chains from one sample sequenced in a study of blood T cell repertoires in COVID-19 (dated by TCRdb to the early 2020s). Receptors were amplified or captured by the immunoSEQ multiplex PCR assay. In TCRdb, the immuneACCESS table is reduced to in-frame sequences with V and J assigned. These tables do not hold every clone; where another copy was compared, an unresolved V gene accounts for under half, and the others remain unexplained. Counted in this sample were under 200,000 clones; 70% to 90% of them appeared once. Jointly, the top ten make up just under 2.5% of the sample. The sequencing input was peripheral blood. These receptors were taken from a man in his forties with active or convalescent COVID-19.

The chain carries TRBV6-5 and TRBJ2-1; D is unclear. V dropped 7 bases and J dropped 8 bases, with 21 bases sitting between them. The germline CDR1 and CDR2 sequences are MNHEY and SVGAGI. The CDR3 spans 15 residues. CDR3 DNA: TGTGCCAGCACACAGCTGAAGGCCCTTGTGGATGAGCAGTTCTTC. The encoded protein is CASTQLKALVDEQFF.

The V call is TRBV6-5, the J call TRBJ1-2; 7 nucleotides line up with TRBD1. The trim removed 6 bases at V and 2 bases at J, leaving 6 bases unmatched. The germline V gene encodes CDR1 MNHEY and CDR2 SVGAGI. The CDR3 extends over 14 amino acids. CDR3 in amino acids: CASSVPGQNYGYTF. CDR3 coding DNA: TGTGCCAGCAGCGTCCCGGGACAGAACTATGGCTACACCTTC.

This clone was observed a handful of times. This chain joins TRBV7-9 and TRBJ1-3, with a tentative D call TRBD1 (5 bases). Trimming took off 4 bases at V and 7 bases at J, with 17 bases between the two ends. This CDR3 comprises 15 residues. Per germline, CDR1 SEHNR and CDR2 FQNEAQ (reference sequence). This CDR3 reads CASSSTGGSKNTIYF. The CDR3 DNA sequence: TGTGCCAGCAGCTCCACTGGGGGGTCGAAGAACACCATATATTTT.

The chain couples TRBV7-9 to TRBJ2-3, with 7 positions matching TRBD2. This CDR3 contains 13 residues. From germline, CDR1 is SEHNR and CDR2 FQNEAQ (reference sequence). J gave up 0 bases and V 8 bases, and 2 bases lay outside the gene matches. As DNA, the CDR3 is TGTGCCAGCGGACTAGGGAGCACAGATACGCAGTATTTT. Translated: CASGLGSTDTQYF.

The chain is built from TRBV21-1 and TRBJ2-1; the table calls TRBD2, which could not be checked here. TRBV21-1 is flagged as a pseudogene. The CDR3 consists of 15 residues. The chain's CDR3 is CASRTRLAPSNEQFF. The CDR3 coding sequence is TGTGCCAGCAGAACCAGACTAGCCCCCTCCAATGAGCAGTTCTTC.

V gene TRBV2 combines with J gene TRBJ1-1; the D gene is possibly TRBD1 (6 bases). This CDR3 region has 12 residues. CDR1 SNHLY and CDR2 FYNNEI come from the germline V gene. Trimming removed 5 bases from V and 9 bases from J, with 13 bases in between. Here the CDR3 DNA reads TGTGCCAGCAGTTATCAGGGGATCCAAGCTTTCTTT. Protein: CASSYQGIQAFF.

Here the CDR3 reads CASSFSRISGANVLTF. For the CDR3, the DNA is TGTGCCAGCAGTTTCTCCCGTATCTCTGGGGCCAACGTCCTGACTTTC. This chain joins TRBV27 and TRBJ2-6; D is uncertain. This CDR3 has 16 residues. Germline V CDR1 and CDR2: MNHEY, SMNVEV (reference sequence). The V end was cut by 3 bases, the J end by 0 bases, with 9 bases between.

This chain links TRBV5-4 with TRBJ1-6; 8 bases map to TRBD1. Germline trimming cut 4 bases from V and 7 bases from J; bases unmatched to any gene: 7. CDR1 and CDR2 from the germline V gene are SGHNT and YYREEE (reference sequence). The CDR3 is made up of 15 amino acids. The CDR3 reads CASSAGTGMNSPLHF. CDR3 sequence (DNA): TGTGCCAGCAGCGCTGGGACAGGTATGAATTCACCCCTCCACTTT.

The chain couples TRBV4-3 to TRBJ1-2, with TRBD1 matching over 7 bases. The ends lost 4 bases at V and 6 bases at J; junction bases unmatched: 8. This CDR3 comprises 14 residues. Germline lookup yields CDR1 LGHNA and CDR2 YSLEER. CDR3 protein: CASSRKEGADGYTF. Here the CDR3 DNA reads TGCGCCAGCAGCCGGAAGGAGGGGGCTGATGGCTACACCTTC.

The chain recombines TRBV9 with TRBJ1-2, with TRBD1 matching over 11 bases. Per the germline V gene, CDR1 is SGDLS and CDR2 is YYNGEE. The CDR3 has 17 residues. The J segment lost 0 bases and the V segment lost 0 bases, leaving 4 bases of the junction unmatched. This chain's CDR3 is CASSVGTGGLANYGYTF. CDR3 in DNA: TGTGCCAGCAGCGTAGGGACAGGGGGCTTGGCTAACTATGGCTACACCTTC.

The CDR3 region has the DNA TGCGCCAGCAGCCCTAGCACAGATACGCAGTATTTT. Translated: CASSPSTDTQYF. This rearrangement joins TRBV5-1 to TRBJ2-3; D not certain. V lost 4 bases and J 0 bases, leaving 3 bases between the germline ends. Germline-derived CDR1 and CDR2 are SGHRS and YFSETQ. The CDR3 sequence is 12 residues long.

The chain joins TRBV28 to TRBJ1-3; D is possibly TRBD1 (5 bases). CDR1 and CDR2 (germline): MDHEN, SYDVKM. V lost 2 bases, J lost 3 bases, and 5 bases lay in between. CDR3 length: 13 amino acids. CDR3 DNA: TGTGCCAGCAGTTTAAGGGGTGGAAACACCATATATTTT. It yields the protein CASSLRGGNTIYF.

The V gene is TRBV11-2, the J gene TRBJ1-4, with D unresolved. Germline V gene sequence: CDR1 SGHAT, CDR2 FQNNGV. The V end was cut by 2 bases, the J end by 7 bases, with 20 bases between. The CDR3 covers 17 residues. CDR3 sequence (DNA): TGTGCCAGCAGCTTATATTCCCCGGAGGGAGGTAGTGAAAAACTGTTTTTT. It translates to CASSLYSPEGGSEKLFF.

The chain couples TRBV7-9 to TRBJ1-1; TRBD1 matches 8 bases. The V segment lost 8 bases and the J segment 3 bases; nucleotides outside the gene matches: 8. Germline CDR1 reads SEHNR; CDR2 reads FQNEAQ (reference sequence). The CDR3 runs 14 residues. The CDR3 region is CASENRGKDTEAFF. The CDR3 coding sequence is TGTGCCAGCGAGAACAGGGGGAAGGACACTGAAGCTTTCTTT.

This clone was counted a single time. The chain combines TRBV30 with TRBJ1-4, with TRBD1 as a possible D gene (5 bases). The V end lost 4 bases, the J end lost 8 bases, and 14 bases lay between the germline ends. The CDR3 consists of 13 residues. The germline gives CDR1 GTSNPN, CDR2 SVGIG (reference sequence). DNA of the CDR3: TGTGCCTGGAAGATCGGGGGAGGAGAAAAACTGTTTTTT. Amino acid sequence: CAWKIGGGEKLFF. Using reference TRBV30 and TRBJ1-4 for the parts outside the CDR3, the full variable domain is SQTIHQWPATLVQPVGSPLSLECTVEGTSNPNLYWYRQAAGRGLQLLFYSVGIGQISSEVPQNLSASRPQDRQFILSSKKLLLSDSGFYLCAWKIGGGEKLFFGSGTQLSVL.

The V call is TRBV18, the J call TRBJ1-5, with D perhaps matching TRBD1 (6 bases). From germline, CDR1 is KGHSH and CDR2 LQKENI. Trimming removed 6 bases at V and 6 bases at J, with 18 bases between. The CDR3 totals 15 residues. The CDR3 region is CASSLEGGLIQPQHF. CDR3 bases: TGTGCCAGCTCCCTCGAGGGGGGGCTAATTCAGCCCCAGCATTTT.

This CDR3 is CASSRGRLEAEAFF. CDR3 coding DNA: TGTGCCAGCAGTCGGGGGAGGTTGGAAGCTGAAGCTTTCTTT. The V and J genes are TRBV6-5 and TRBJ1-1; D possibly corresponds to TRBD1 (5 bases). Germline V gives CDR1 MNHEY, CDR2 SVGAGI. The V gene lost 5 bases and the J gene lost 6 bases, with 16 bases spanning the gap. CDR3 size: 14 residues.

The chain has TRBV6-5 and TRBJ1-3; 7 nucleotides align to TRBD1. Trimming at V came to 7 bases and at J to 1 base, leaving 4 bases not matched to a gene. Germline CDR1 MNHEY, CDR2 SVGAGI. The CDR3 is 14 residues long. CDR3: CASTRDSSGNTIYF. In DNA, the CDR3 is TGTGCCAGCACACGGGACAGTTCTGGAAACACCATATATTTT.

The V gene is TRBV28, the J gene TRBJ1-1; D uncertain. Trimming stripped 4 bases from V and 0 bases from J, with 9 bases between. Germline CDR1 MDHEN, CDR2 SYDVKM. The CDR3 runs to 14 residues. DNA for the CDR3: TGTGCCAGCAGTTCACCCACTATGAACACTGAAGCTTTCTTT. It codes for CASSSPTMNTEAFF.

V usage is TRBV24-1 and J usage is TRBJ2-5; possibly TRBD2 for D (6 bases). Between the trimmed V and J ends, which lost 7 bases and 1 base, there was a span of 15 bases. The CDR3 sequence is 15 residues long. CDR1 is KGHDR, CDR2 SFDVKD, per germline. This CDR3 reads CATRVGSGPQETQYF. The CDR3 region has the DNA TGTGCCACCAGGGTGGGGAGCGGGCCCCAAGAGACCCAGTACTTC.

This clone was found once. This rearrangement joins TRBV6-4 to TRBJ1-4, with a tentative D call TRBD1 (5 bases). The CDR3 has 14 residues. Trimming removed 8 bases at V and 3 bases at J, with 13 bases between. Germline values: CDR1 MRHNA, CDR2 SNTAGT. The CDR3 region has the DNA TGTGCCAGCTTGGGTGGGGCGGCTAATGAAAAACTGTTTTTT. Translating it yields CASLGGAANEKLFF.

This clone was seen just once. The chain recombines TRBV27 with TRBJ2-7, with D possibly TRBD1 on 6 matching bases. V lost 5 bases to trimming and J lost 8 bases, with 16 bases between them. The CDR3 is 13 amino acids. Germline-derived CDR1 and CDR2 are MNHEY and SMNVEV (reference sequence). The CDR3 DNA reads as TGTGCCAGCAGTCCGAGCCAGGGGTTAAAGCAGTACTTC. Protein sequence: CASSPSQGLKQYF.

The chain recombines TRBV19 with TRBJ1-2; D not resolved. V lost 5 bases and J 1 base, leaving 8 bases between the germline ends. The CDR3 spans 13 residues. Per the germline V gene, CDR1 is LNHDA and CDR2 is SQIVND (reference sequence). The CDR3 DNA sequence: TGTGCCAGTAGTCCCGGGAATAACTATGGCTACACCTTC. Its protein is CASSPGNNYGYTF.

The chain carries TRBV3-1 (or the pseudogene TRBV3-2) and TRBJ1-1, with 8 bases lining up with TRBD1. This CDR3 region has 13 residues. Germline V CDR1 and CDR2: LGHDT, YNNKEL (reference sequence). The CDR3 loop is CATGDRRNTEAFF. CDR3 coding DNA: TGTGCGACAGGGGACAGGCGGAACACTGAAGCTTTCTTT.

CDR3 protein: CAIRETSGSYNEQFF. For the CDR3, the DNA is TGTGCCATCAGGGAGACTAGCGGGAGCTACAATGAGCAGTTCTTC. This rearrangement joins TRBV10-3 to TRBJ2-1, with TRBD2 matching over 12 bases. The CDR3 has 15 amino acids. Germline V gives CDR1 ENHRY, CDR2 SYGVKD. J gave up 3 bases and V 6 bases, and 3 bases lay outside the gene matches.

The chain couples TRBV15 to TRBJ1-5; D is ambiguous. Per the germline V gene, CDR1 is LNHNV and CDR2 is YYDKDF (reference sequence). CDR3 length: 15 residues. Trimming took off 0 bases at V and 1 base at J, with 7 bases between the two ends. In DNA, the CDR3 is TGTGCCACCAGCAGAGATAGAATGAGCAATCAGCCCCAGCATTTT. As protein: CATSRDRMSNQPQHF. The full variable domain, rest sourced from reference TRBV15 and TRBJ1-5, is DAMVIQNPRYQVTQFGKPVTLSCSQTLNHNVMYWYQQKSSQAPKLLFHYYDKDFNNEADTPDNFQSRRPNTSFCFLDIRSPGLGDTAMYLCATSRDRMSNQPQHFGDGTRLSIL.

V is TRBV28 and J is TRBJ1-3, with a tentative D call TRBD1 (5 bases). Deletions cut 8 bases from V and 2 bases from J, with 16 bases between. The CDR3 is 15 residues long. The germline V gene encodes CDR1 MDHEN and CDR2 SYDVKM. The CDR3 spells CASVTAGGAGNTIYF. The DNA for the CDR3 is TGTGCCAGCGTTACAGCCGGGGGGGCTGGAAACACCATATATTTT.

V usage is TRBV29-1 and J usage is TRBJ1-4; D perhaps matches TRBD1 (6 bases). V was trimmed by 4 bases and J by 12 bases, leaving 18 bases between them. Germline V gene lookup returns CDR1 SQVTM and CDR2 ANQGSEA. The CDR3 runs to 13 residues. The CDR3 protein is CSVVGGPGGELFF. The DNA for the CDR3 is TGCAGCGTTGTTGGGGGCCCGGGGGGAGAACTGTTTTTT.

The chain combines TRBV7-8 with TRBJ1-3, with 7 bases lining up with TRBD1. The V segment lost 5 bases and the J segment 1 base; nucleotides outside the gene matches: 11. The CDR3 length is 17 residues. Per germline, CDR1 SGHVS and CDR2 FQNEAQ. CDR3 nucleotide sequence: TGTGCCAGCAGCCTAAGACAGGGATGGGGTTCTGGAAACACCATATATTTT. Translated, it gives CASSLRQGWGSGNTIYF.